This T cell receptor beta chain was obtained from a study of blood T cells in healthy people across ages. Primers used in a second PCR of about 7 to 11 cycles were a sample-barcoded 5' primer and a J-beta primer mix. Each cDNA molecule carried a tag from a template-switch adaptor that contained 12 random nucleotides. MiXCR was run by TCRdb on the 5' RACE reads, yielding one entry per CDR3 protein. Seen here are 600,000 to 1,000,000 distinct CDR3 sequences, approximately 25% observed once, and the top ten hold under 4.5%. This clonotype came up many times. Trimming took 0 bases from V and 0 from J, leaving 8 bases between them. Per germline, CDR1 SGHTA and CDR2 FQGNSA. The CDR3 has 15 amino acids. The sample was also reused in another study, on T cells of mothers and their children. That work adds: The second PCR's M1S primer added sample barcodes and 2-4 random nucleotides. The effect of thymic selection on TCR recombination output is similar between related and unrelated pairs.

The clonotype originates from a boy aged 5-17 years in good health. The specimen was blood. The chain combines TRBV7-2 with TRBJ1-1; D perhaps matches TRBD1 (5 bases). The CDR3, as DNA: TGTGCCAGCAGCTTAGCGGCACAGGTGAACACTGAAGCTTTCTTT. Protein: CASSLAAQVNTEAFF.